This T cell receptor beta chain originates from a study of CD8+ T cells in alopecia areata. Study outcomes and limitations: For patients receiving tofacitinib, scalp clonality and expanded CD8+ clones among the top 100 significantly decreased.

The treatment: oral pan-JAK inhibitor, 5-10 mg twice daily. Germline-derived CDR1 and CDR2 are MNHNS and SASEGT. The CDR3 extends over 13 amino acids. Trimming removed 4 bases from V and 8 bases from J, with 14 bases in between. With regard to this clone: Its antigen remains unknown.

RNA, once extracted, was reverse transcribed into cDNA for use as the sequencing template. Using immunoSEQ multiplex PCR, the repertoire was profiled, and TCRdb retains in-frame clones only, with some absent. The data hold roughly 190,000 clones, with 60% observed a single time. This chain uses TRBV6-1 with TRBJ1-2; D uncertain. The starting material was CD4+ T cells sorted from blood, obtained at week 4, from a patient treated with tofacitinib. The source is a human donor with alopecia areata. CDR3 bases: TGTGCCAGCAGTGGGGTCGTCGGGGTCGGCTACACCTTC. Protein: CASSGVVGVGYTF.